This T cell receptor beta chain was identified in a study of beta chain features in type 1 diabetes. Overall study results and limits: In type 1 diabetes patients, VDJ junctions had fewer insertions; deletions at these junctions were more frequent. For TCRB rearrangement, an influence of HLA type remained unresolved here. When Type 1 diabetes patients were examined, their TCRB CDR3s proved moderately but significantly shorter in all four CD4+ subsets. The similarity of naive, central memory and Treg TCRB repertoires appeared greater among patients than among healthy donors.

Isolated RNA was reverse transcribed in full, so expressed TCRB transcripts were sequenced. The repertoire was sequenced with immunoSEQ multiplex PCR; TCRdb's copy has only in-frame clones and lacks some. This sample has roughly 150,000 clones; approximately 8% occur once, and the top ten carry roughly 0.46%. This clone was recorded a few times. Antigen specificity is unknown. This clonotype was sampled from a man aged 18 to 29 with type 1 diabetes. Sequenced material: central memory CD4+ T cells from blood.

The CDR3 loop is CASSNGETQYF. DNA for the CDR3: TGTGCCAGCTCTAACGGGGAGACCCAGTACTTC. This rearrangement joins TRBV18 to TRBJ2-5; D unclear. The CDR3 length is 11 residues. The germline V gene has CDR1 KGHSH and CDR2 LQKENI. Between the trimmed V and J ends, which lost 6 bases and 5 bases, there was a span of 7 bases. The full variable domain, completed using reference TRBV18 and TRBJ2-5, is NAGVMQNPRHLVRRRGQEARLRCSPMKGHSHVYWYRQLPEEGLKFMVYLQKENIIDESGMPKERFSAEFPKEGPSILRIQQVVRGDSAAYFCASSNGETQYFGPGTRLLVL.